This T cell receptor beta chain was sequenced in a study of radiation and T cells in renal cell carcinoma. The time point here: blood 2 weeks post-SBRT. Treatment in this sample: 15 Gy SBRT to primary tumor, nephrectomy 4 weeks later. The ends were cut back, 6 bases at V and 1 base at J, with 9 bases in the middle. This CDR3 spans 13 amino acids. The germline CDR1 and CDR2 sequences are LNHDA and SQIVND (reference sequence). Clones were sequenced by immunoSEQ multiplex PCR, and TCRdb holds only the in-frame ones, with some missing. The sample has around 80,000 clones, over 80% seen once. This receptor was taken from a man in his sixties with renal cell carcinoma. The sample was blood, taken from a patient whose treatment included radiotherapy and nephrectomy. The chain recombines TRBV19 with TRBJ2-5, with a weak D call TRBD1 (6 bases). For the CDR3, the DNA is TGTGCCAGTAGAAAGGACAGCCAAGAGACCCAGTACTTC. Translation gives CASRKDSQETQYF.